These 11 T cell receptor beta chains were sequenced from one sample in a study of T cell clones after liver transplantation. TCRdb's copy holds only in-frame clones and misses some; the assay was immunoSEQ multiplex PCR. Among roughly 70,000 clones, roughly 80% were seen once, and the ten largest hold approximately 0.55%. This specimen was CD4+ T cells from blood, taken before liver transplant. Every receptor here comes from a human donor who received a liver transplant.

As concerns this clone: Other DNA sequences in this sample translate to the same CDR3. This chain connects TRBV10-1 to TRBJ2-5, with 8 bases that match TRBD1. This CDR3 has 14 residues. In germline, CDR1 is WNHNN, CDR2 SYGVQD (reference sequence). J was trimmed by 4 bases and V by 5 bases; bases with no gene match: 6. This CDR3 reads CASSTGQGPETQYF. Here the CDR3 DNA reads TGCGCCAGCAGTACCGGACAGGGCCCAGAGACCCAGTACTTC.

This chain joins TRBV28 and TRBJ2-7, with 8 bases lining up with TRBD2. V trimming: 8 bases; J trimming: 0 bases; junction bases outside the gene matches: 12. The length of the CDR3 is 16 residues. Germline assignment: CDR1 MDHEN and CDR2 SYDVKM. The CDR3 sequence is CASGRLATDRSYEQYF. DNA of the CDR3: TGTGCCAGCGGCCGACTAGCGACCGATCGCTCCTACGAGCAGTACTTC.

The chain links TRBV7-6 to TRBJ2-1, with D possibly matching TRBD2 (6 bases). The CDR3 consists of 17 residues. Trimming stripped 2 bases from V and 0 bases from J, with 14 bases between. Germline lookup yields CDR1 SGHVS and CDR2 FNYEAQ. The CDR3, as DNA: TGTGCCAGCAGCTTAAGGCTAGCGCAAAGCTCCTACAATGAGCAGTTCTTC. Protein product: CASSLRLAQSSYNEQFF.

The V gene is TRBV11-2, the J gene TRBJ1-1; D gene unclear. The CDR3 is 15 amino acids. With 2 bases removed from V and 0 bases from J, the gap between germline ends came to 10 bases. The germline gives CDR1 SGHAT, CDR2 FQNNGV. CDR3 loop: CASSLYPNMNTEAFF. The CDR3 DNA is TGTGCCAGCAGCTTATACCCAAACATGAACACTGAAGCTTTCTTT.

V is TRBV11-2 and J is TRBJ1-1; 8 positions agree with TRBD1. The CDR3 contains 14 residues. After removal of 6 bases from V and 2 bases from J, the junction contained 5 bases not matched to a gene. Germline lookup yields CDR1 SGHAT and CDR2 FQNNGV. The CDR3 coding sequence is TGTGCCAGCAGACTGGGACAGGATAACACTGAAGCTTTCTTT. This gives the protein CASRLGQDNTEAFF. Full variable domain (rest looked up from reference TRBV11-2 and TRBJ1-1): EAGVAQSPRYKIIEKRQSVAFWCNPISGHATLYWYQQILGQGPKLLIQFQNNGVVDDSQLPKDRFSAERLKGVDSTLKIQPAKLEDSAVYLCASRLGQDNTEAFFGQGTRLTVV.

The chain uses TRBV7-9 and TRBJ2-1, with TRBD2 matching over 9 bases. There are 16 residues in the CDR3. The trim removed 3 bases at V and 8 bases at J, leaving 11 bases unmatched. Per germline, CDR1 SEHNR and CDR2 FQNEAQ (reference sequence). The CDR3 nucleotides are TGTGCCAGCAGCTTCATGTTGCGCGGGAGGGGTGATGAGCAGTTCTTC. Its translation: CASSFMLRGRGDEQFF.

About this clone itself: Different DNA sequences within this sample yield the same CDR3. The chain links TRBV18 to TRBJ2-2, with no clear D. CDR1 KGHSH and CDR2 LQKENI come from the germline V gene. The CDR3 is 15 residues long. Trimming took 1 base from V and 0 from J, leaving 6 bases between them. The CDR3 protein is CASSPRGANTGELFF. CDR3 bases: TGTGCCAGCTCACCACGGGGTGCGAACACCGGGGAGCTGTTTTTT. Looking up the rest from reference TRBV18 and TRBJ2-2 gives the full variable domain: NAGVMQNPRHLVRRRGQEARLRCSPMKGHSHVYWYRQLPEEGLKFMVYLQKENIIDESGMPKERFSAEFPKEGPSILRIQQVVRGDSAAYFCASSPRGANTGELFFGEGSRLTVL.

This clone has only a few counts. The rearrangement joins TRBV19 to TRBJ1-4; D call uncertain. V was pared by 3 bases and J by 8 bases, with 13 bases between. CDR3 length: 14 amino acids. CDR1 is LNHDA and CDR2 is SQIVND in the germline V gene (reference sequence). CDR3 sequence reads: CASSISRSKEKLFF. The CDR3 DNA reads as TGTGCCAGTAGTATTAGCAGGTCAAAGGAAAAACTGTTTTTT.

The chain recombines TRBV25-1 with TRBJ2-6; D is tentatively TRBD1 or TRBD2 (5 bases each). CDR3 length: 16 residues. Germline CDR1 and CDR2: MGHDK and SYGVNS. Trimming stripped 9 bases from V and 0 bases from J, with 15 bases between. CDR3 nucleotide sequence: TGTGCCAGTGGGGCACGGGGTTTCTCTGGGGCCAACGTCCTGACTTTC. Protein: CASGARGFSGANVLTF.

V gene TRBV18 combines with J gene TRBJ2-3; 7 nucleotides agree with TRBD1. V dropped 0 bases and J dropped 0; count of bases not matched to a gene: 3. CDR3 length: 16 amino acids. In germline, CDR1 is KGHSH, CDR2 LQKENI. The CDR3 reads CASSPPTGASTDTQYF. In DNA, the CDR3 is TGTGCCAGCTCACCACCCACAGGGGCTAGCACAGATACGCAGTATTTT.

The V call is TRBV5-1, the J call TRBJ2-1; a weak D match, TRBD2 (5 bases). V lost 2 bases and J 0 bases, leaving 6 bases between the germline ends. From germline, CDR1 is SGHRS and CDR2 YFSETQ. The CDR3 contains 14 residues. The CDR3 loop reads CASSFGSSYNEQFF. The CDR3 bases are TGCGCCAGCAGCTTTGGGAGCTCCTACAATGAGCAGTTCTTC.